A selection of T cell receptor beta chains follows, all from one sample in a study of T cell repertoires in cytomegalovirus infection. TCRdb re-derived calls from the reads in MiXCR, one entry per CDR3 protein. The profile shows a few hundred thousand distinct CDR3 sequences, about 17% of them singletons. Sequenced: PBMCs. The source is a human donor in good health (CMV status not recorded). Some clones in this sample may be carry-over from other donors' samples. Each CDR3 is given with its conserved first and last residue. A D gene is named only where the DNA matches it firmly. Size is omitted from some rows. Given values are once, few, many or a class for expanded clones.

D gene: NA
J gene: TRBJ1-2
V gene: TRBV20-1
clone size: few
CDR3 DNA: TGCAGTGCTAGACCCACGGGACTAATCAAGGGCTACACCTTC
CDR3 protein: CSARPTGLIKGYTF

D gene: TRBD1
J gene: TRBJ2-7
V gene: TRBV19
clone size: NA
CDR3 DNA: TGTGCCAGTAGTATCTCGGGACAGCCATCCTACGAGCAGTACTTC
CDR3 protein: CASSISGQPSYEQYF

D gene: NA
J gene: TRBJ2-2
V gene: TRBV20-1
clone size: few
CDR3 DNA: TGCAGTGCCGTAGGGGGATTAGACACCGGGGAGCTGTTTTTT
CDR3 protein: CSAVGGLDTGELFF

D gene: NA
J gene: TRBJ1-1
V gene: TRBV28
clone size: NA
CDR3 DNA: TGTGCCAGCGAGAGTCCCGGAGGGGCCCTTGAAGCTTTCTTT
CDR3 protein: CASESPGGALEAFF

D gene: TRBD2
J gene: TRBJ2-3
V gene: TRBV6-5
clone size: many
CDR3 DNA: TGTGCCAGCAGTTACTCGCGGGGGGCGGATACGCAGTATTTT
CDR3 protein: CASSYSRGADTQYF

D gene: NA
J gene: TRBJ1-2
V gene: TRBV28
clone size: NA
CDR3 DNA: TGTGCCAGCACCAGGGATATAAAATTCTATGGCTACACCTTC
CDR3 protein: CASTRDIKFYGYTF

D gene: TRBD1
J gene: TRBJ1-2
V gene: TRBV13
clone size: few
CDR3 DNA: TGTGCCAGCAGCTCCACAGGGGAGGTATATGGCTACACCTTC
CDR3 protein: CASSSTGEVYGYTF

D gene: NA
J gene: TRBJ2-5
V gene: TRBV18
clone size: few
CDR3 DNA: TGTGCCAGCTCACCACCGGCGGTGGCAGAGACCCAGTACTTC
CDR3 protein: CASSPPAVAETQYF

D gene: NA
J gene: TRBJ1-5
V gene: TRBV28
clone size: many
CDR3 DNA: TGTGCCAGTTCGCGGAGCAATCAGCCCCAGCATTTT
CDR3 protein: CASSRSNQPQHF

D gene: NA
J gene: TRBJ1-5
V gene: TRBV20-1
clone size: NA
CDR3 DNA: TGCAGTGCTAGGCAGAGGACCAGGGGAAGCAATCAGCCCCAGCATTTT
CDR3 protein: CSARQRTRGSNQPQHF

D gene: NA
J gene: TRBJ1-5
V gene: TRBV19
clone size: few
CDR3 DNA: TGTGCCAGTAGTGCCAACACGAATCAGCCCCAGCATTTT
CDR3 protein: CASSANTNQPQHF

D gene: NA
J gene: TRBJ2-7
V gene: TRBV28
clone size: NA
CDR3 DNA: TGTGCCAGCAGTTCCCCCCCCGCAGGGTCCGACGAGCAGTACTTC
CDR3 protein: CASSSPPAGSDEQYF

D gene: TRBD1
J gene: TRBJ1-3
V gene: TRBV7-2
clone size: few
CDR3 DNA: TGTGCCAGCAGCCCCCGCACCCAGGGGGTGTCAGGAAACACCATATATTTT
CDR3 protein: CASSPRTQGVSGNTIYF

D gene: TRBD2
J gene: TRBJ2-1
V gene: TRBV3-1
clone size: NA
CDR3 DNA: TGTGCCAGCAGCCAAGTAGCGGGCGATGAGCAGTTCTTC
CDR3 protein: CASSQVAGDEQFF

D gene: NA
J gene: TRBJ2-1
V gene: TRBV7-9
clone size: few
CDR3 DNA: TGTGCCAGCAGCTTAGAGCGTGGGTCAGTAAATGAGCAGTTCTTC
CDR3 protein: CASSLERGSVNEQFF

D gene: NA
J gene: TRBJ2-4
V gene: TRBV19
clone size: many
CDR3 DNA: TGTGCCAGTAGTTCAGGACAGCCAGCTAGCCCAGGCATTCAGTACTTC
CDR3 protein: CASSSGQPASPGIQYF

D gene: NA
J gene: TRBJ1-6
V gene: TRBV2
clone size: NA
CDR3 DNA: TGTGCCAGCGGGGAAGGGTTGAATTCACCCCTCCACTTT
CDR3 protein: CASGEGLNSPLHF

D gene: NA
J gene: TRBJ2-3
V gene: TRBV7-6
clone size: many
CDR3 DNA: TGTGCCAGCAGCTTATTTTTCACAGATACGCAGTATTTT
CDR3 protein: CASSLFFTDTQYF

D gene: NA
J gene: TRBJ2-3
V gene: TRBV20-1
clone size: few
CDR3 DNA: TGCAGTGCTTCCGGGCTGGCAGATACGCAGTATTTT
CDR3 protein: CSASGLADTQYF

D gene: NA
J gene: TRBJ2-7
V gene: TRBV2
clone size: many
CDR3 DNA: TGTGCCAGCAGTGTCTCGGGGGCGGGCATCGACGAGCAGTACTTC
CDR3 protein: CASSVSGAGIDEQYF

D gene: NA
J gene: TRBJ1-4
V gene: TRBV28
clone size: NA
CDR3 DNA: TGTGCCAGCAGTTCGGCCGGGACAATTTTTGAAAAACTGTTTTTT
CDR3 protein: CASSSAGTIFEKLFF

D gene: NA
J gene: TRBJ2-1
V gene: TRBV20-1
clone size: few
CDR3 DNA: TGCAGTGCTTCTCAGGGAGTACGCAATGAGCAGTTCTTC
CDR3 protein: CSASQGVRNEQFF

D gene: TRBD1
J gene: TRBJ2-1
V gene: TRBV20-1
clone size: NA
CDR3 DNA: TGCAGTGCTAGATGGGACAGCGGCTACTCCTACAATGAGCAGTTCTTC
CDR3 protein: CSARWDSGYSYNEQFF

D gene: TRBD1
J gene: TRBJ2-2
V gene: TRBV7-6
clone size: few
CDR3 DNA: TGTGCCAGCAGCTTAGGGGCCGGGACAGCGACGAACACCGGGGAGCTGTTTTTT
CDR3 protein: CASSLGAGTATNTGELFF

D gene: NA
J gene: TRBJ2-1
V gene: TRBV5-1
clone size: few
CDR3 DNA: TGCGCCAGCAGTTCGGGGCCGGGACTTGAGCAGTTCTTC
CDR3 protein: CASSSGPGLEQFF

D gene: TRBD1
J gene: TRBJ1-2
V gene: TRBV28
clone size: NA
CDR3 DNA: TGTGCCAGCAGTATTCGGACAGGGCAACGTGGGCGCTACACCTTC
CDR3 protein: CASSIRTGQRGRYTF

D gene: NA
J gene: TRBJ1-4
V gene: TRBV28
clone size: NA
CDR3 DNA: TGTGTCATCGGGGGGGGAGCTGCAACTAATGAAAAACTGTTTTTT
CDR3 protein: CVIGGGAATNEKLFF

D gene: TRBD2
J gene: TRBJ2-1
V gene: TRBV5-1
clone size: NA
CDR3 DNA: TGCGCCAGCAGCCCGGGACTAGCGGAAAGCAATGAGCAGTTCTTC
CDR3 protein: CASSPGLAESNEQFF

D gene: NA
J gene: TRBJ1-3
V gene: TRBV7-2
clone size: many
CDR3 DNA: TGTGCCAGCAGCAATACGGGTTCTGGAAACACCATATATTTT
CDR3 protein: CASSNTGSGNTIYF

D gene: NA
J gene: TRBJ2-2
V gene: TRBV7-6
clone size: few
CDR3 DNA: TGTGCCAGCAGCGCCAGCCGGGACTTTACCGGGGAGCTGTTTTTT
CDR3 protein: CASSASRDFTGELFF

D gene: TRBD1
J gene: TRBJ2-7
V gene: TRBV10-3
clone size: few
CDR3 DNA: TGTGCCATCAGTGAGGGAAAGACAGGGAGCTACGAGCAGTACTTC
CDR3 protein: CAISEGKTGSYEQYF

D gene: NA
J gene: TRBJ1-2
V gene: TRBV7-3
clone size: few
CDR3 DNA: TGTGCCAGCAGCTCCCGGCGTGGGAGGGACGGCTACACCTTC
CDR3 protein: CASSSRRGRDGYTF

D gene: TRBD1
J gene: TRBJ1-1
V gene: TRBV4-2
clone size: many
CDR3 DNA: TGTGCCAGCAGCCAAAGGGGACAGGGGGCCGAGAACACTGAAGCTTTCTTT
CDR3 protein: CASSQRGQGAENTEAFF

D gene: NA
J gene: TRBJ2-1
V gene: TRBV7-2
clone size: many
CDR3 DNA: TGTGCCAGCAGCTTAGCGGACCCCAATGAGCAGTTCTTC
CDR3 protein: CASSLADPNEQFF

D gene: TRBD2
J gene: TRBJ2-4
V gene: TRBV5-8
clone size: NA
CDR3 DNA: TGTGCCAGCAGCTTCCCTGGGGGACTAGATAACATTCAGTACTTC
CDR3 protein: CASSFPGGLDNIQYF

D gene: NA
J gene: TRBJ1-1
V gene: TRBV10-3
clone size: few
CDR3 DNA: TGTGCCATCAGTGAGTCGGATCGGACGGCTTTCTTT
CDR3 protein: CAISESDRTAFF

D gene: TRBD2
J gene: TRBJ2-6
V gene: TRBV6-6
clone size: few
CDR3 DNA: TGTGCCAGCAGCGGGACTAGCGGGGGGCGGGGGGCCAACGTCCTGACTTTC
CDR3 protein: CASSGTSGGRGANVLTF

D gene: NA
J gene: TRBJ2-7
V gene: TRBV28
clone size: NA
CDR3 DNA: TGTGCCAGCATTAACAGCTACGAGCAGTACTTC
CDR3 protein: CASINSYEQYF

D gene: NA
J gene: TRBJ2-2
V gene: TRBV2
clone size: few
CDR3 DNA: TGTGCCACCAACCCCGGAGGGTGGAACACCGGGGAGCTGTTTTTT
CDR3 protein: CATNPGGWNTGELFF

D gene: NA
J gene: TRBJ2-1
V gene: TRBV2
clone size: NA
CDR3 DNA: TGTGCCAGCAGCGCTGGAGGGGTGAATGAGCAGTTCTTC
CDR3 protein: CASSAGGVNEQFF

D gene: TRBD1
J gene: TRBJ2-1
V gene: TRBV28
clone size: few
CDR3 DNA: TGTGCCAGCACTCCCGGGACAGGGTTGCAGTTCTTC
CDR3 protein: CASTPGTGLQFF

D gene: NA
J gene: TRBJ2-7
V gene: TRBV28
clone size: few
CDR3 DNA: TGTGCCAGCAGTCCCCCTTCCGGGCACTCCTACGAGCAGTACTTC
CDR3 protein: CASSPPSGHSYEQYF

D gene: NA
J gene: TRBJ1-6
V gene: TRBV7-2
clone size: many
CDR3 DNA: TGTGCCAGCAGCTTAGCTATATGGCAGGTCGGGGTCCATAATTCACCCCTCCACTTT
CDR3 protein: CASSLAIWQVGVHNSPLHF

D gene: NA
J gene: TRBJ1-1
V gene: TRBV11-2
clone size: many
CDR3 DNA: TGTGCCAGCAGCTTCTCGGGCGGTGAAGCTTTCTTT
CDR3 protein: CASSFSGGEAFF

D gene: TRBD1
J gene: TRBJ2-7
V gene: TRBV10-3
clone size: many
CDR3 DNA: TGTGCCACCAATCCCGACAGGGGGACAACCTACGAGCAGTACTTC
CDR3 protein: CATNPDRGTTYEQYF

D gene: TRBD1
J gene: TRBJ1-5
V gene: TRBV7-2
clone size: many
CDR3 DNA: TGTGCCAGCAGCTTATATGGGGGGACAGGCAATCAGCCCCAGCATTTT
CDR3 protein: CASSLYGGTGNQPQHF

D gene: NA
J gene: TRBJ2-3
V gene: TRBV20-1
clone size: NA
CDR3 DNA: TGCAGTGCTAGCCCGCAGCATCGCACAGATACGCAGTATTTT
CDR3 protein: CSASPQHRTDTQYF